Reported below is one TCR beta chain. The source of the sample is a study of T cell changes during pregnancy in multiple sclerosis. Libraries were prepared by immunoSEQ multiplex PCR; TCRdb keeps only in-frame clonotypes and omits some of them. The sample yields tens of thousands of clones, 80% to 95% seen once. This CDR3 spans 14 amino acids. Germline V gene lookup returns CDR1 LNHDA and CDR2 SQIVND (reference sequence). Trimming cost V 2 bases and J 4 bases, with 11 bases left between them. The sample in question was CD4+ T cells from peripheral blood mononuclear cells, obtained after pregnancy. This receptor was obtained from a female donor with multiple sclerosis, enrolled in a pregnancy study. V is TRBV19 and J is TRBJ1-1; tentatively, D is TRBD1 (5 bases). The DNA for the CDR3 is TGTGCCAGTAGTATATCTCGACAGTCCACTGAAGCTTTCTTT. Its protein is CASSISRQSTEAFF.